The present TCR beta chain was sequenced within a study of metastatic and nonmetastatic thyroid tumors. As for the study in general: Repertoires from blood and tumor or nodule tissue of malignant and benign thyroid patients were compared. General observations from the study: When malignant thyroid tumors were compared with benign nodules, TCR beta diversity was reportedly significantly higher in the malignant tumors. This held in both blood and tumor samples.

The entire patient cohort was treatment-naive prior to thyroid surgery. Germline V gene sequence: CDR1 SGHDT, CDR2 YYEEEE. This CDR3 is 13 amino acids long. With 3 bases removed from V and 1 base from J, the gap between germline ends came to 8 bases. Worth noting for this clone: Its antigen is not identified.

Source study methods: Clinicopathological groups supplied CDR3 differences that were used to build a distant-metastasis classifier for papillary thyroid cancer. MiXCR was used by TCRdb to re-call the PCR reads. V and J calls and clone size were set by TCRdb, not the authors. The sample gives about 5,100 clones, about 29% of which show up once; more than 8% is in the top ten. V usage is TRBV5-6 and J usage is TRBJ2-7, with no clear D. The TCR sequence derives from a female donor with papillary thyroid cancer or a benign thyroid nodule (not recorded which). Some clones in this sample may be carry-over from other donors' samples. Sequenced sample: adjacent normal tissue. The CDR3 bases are TGTGCCAGCAGCTGGCGAGGTTCCTACGAGCAGTACTTC. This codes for CASSWRGSYEQYF. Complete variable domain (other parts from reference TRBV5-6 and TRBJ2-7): DAGVTQSPTHLIKTRGQQVTLRCSPKSGHDTVSWYQQALGQGPQFIFQYYEEEERQRGNFPDRFSGHQFPNYSSELNVNALLLGDSALYLCASSWRGSYEQYFGPGTRLTVT.